Listed below are T cell receptor beta chains from one sample, sequenced in a study of T cell changes during pregnancy in multiple sclerosis. Clones were read by immunoSEQ multiplex PCR, and TCRdb kept only the in-frame ones, dropping some. This table has about 58,000 clones, 91% appearing once. The sequences come from CD4+ T cells from peripheral blood mononuclear cells, collected after pregnancy. Receptor source: a female donor in good health, enrolled as a control in a pregnancy study. Both conserved end residues are part of each CDR3. A D gene is named only where the DNA matches it firmly. The size entry is marked missing in some rows and otherwise reads once, few, many or a size class.

cdr3_aa cdr3_nt j_call v_call clone_size d_call
CAWSDMTLLEVGNTIYF TGTGCCTGGAGTGACATGACACTGTTGGAAGTCGGAAACACCATATATTTT TRBJ1-3 TRBV30 - -
CASSNLQGPIGNSPLHF TGTGCCAGTAGTAACCTCCAGGGGCCGATTGGGAATTCACCCCTCCACTTT TRBJ1-6 TRBV19 few -
CASSVGGFLDSPSYEQYF TGTGCCAGCAGCGTAGGGGGATTCTTGGACAGTCCCTCCTACGAGCAGTACTTC TRBJ2-7 TRBV9 once -
CASSRRRADTGELFF TGTGCCAGCAGTCGGCGCAGGGCCGACACCGGGGAGCTGTTTTTT TRBJ2-2 TRBV6-1 - -
CASSPLQGGDGYTF TGTGCCAGCTCACCCCTACAGGGGGGGGATGGCTACACCTTC TRBJ1-2 TRBV18 once TRBD1
CASSRQGVNTEAFF TGTGCCAGCAGTCGACAGGGGGTGAACACTGAAGCTTTCTTT TRBJ1-1 TRBV6-5 - TRBD1
CASSPVGGPGELFF TGTGCCAGCAGCCCAGTGGGGGGGCCCGGGGAGCTGTTTTTT TRBJ2-2 TRBV7-3 - -
CASSQEPFDRDNSYEQYF TGTGCCAGCAGCCAAGAGCCCTTCGACAGGGATAATTCCTACGAGCAGTACTTC TRBJ2-7 TRBV4-2 - TRBD1
CASSVPGGGRTEAFF TGTGCCAGCAGTGTACCCGGGGGGGGAAGGACTGAAGCTTTCTTT TRBJ1-1 TRBV6-1 - -
CASSSEGQGGLKTDYGYTF TGTGCCAGCAGCTCCGAGGGACAGGGCGGACTGAAGACCGACTATGGCTACACCTTC TRBJ1-2 TRBV5-6 - TRBD1
CASSFSTSTDTQYF TGTGCCAGCAGCTTTAGCACTTCAACAGATACGCAGTATTTT TRBJ2-3 TRBV5-4 - -
CASSLVRGAPDEQFF TGCGCCAGCAGCCTAGTGCGGGGGGCACCCGATGAGCAGTTCTTC TRBJ2-1 TRBV4-1 - TRBD2
CASSPGLGTGGYEQYF TGCGCCAGCAGCCCTGGCCTTGGGACAGGGGGTTACGAGCAGTACTTC TRBJ2-7 TRBV5-1 - TRBD1
CASSSGAGGVPLDTQYF TGCGCCAGCAGCTCCGGGGCGGGGGGGGTCCCTCTAGATACGCAGTATTTT TRBJ2-3 TRBV5-1 once TRBD2
CASSPRQDTGELFF TGTGCCAGCTCACCTAGGCAGGACACCGGGGAGCTGTTTTTT TRBJ2-2 TRBV18 - -
CASSFATARRSSGYGYTF TGTGCCAGCAGCTTTGCGACAGCCCGTCGTTCGAGTGGGTATGGCTACACCTTC TRBJ1-2 TRBV7-9 - -
CATSPGTANTGELFF TGTGCCACCTCCCCCGGGACAGCAAACACCGGGGAGCTGTTTTTT TRBJ2-2 TRBV10-3 - TRBD1
CASSLEATGTYGYTF TGTGCCAGCAGCTTAGAAGCGACAGGGACCTATGGCTACACCTTC TRBJ1-2 TRBV7-2 - TRBD1
CASFPGTGGAGYGQPQHF TGTGCCAGTTTTCCCGGGACAGGGGGCGCAGGGTACGGGCAGCCCCAGCATTTT TRBJ1-5 TRBV19 - TRBD1
CASKEGAYTEAFF TGTGCCAGCAAGGAGGGGGCATATACTGAAGCTTTCTTT TRBJ1-1 TRBV6-5 - TRBD1
CASSLGQGLNYEQYF TGTGCCAGCAGCTTGGGACAGGGGCTGAACTACGAGCAGTACTTC TRBJ2-7 TRBV5-4 - TRBD1
CAILQGMNTEAFF TGTGCCATCTTGCAGGGCATGAACACTGAAGCTTTCTTT TRBJ1-1 TRBV10-3 - -
CASSLVPESNYGYTF TGTGCCAGCAGCTTGGTTCCGGAGTCTAACTATGGCTACACCTTC TRBJ1-2 TRBV5-6 - -
CASSLWGQGNGELFF TGTGCCAGCAGCTTGTGGGGACAGGGGAACGGGGAGCTGTTTTTT TRBJ2-2 TRBV7-3 - TRBD1
CASSFGQGQGEKLFF TGTGCCAGCAGCTTCGGACAGGGCCAAGGGGAAAAACTGTTTTTT TRBJ1-4 TRBV5-6 - TRBD1
CSVDAGGWGTGELFF TGCAGCGTTGATGCGGGGGGGTGGGGCACCGGGGAGCTGTTTTTT TRBJ2-2 TRBV29-1 few TRBD2
CASSNHRGKSGELFF TGTGCCAGCAGCAACCACCGAGGGAAAAGCGGGGAGCTGTTTTTT TRBJ2-2 TRBV7-3 - -
CASSEYMAGDYTF TGTGCCAGCAGTGAATATATGGCAGGGGACTACACCTTC TRBJ1-2 TRBV25-1 - -
CASSHPAGRGREQFF TGCGCCAGCTCCCACCCAGCGGGCCGAGGAAGGGAGCAGTTCTTC TRBJ2-1 TRBV5-1 - -
CASSLLAGPMNTEAFF TGTGCCAGCAGCCTTTTGGCAGGCCCAATGAACACTGAAGCTTTCTTT TRBJ1-1 TRBV14 once -
CASSSTVSNQPQHF TGTGCCAGCAGTTCGACAGTTAGCAATCAGCCCCAGCATTTT TRBJ1-5 TRBV2 - -